A single sample gave rise to the 6 T cell receptor beta chains below, sequenced in a study of Graves' ophthalmopathy and Graves' hyperthyroidism. RNA transcripts served as template for amplifying TCR beta CDR3 sequences. HTBI-primed RT-PCR formed the first round, and a multiplex PCR formed the second. TCRdb analysed the multiplex PCR reads with MiXCR anew, one entry per CDR3 protein. This table holds 500,000 to 700,000 distinct CDR3 sequences, about 40% found once. The material sequenced was peripheral blood or thyroid tissue (not recorded which). Receptors were obtained from an adult man with Graves' hyperthyroidism.

The chain has TRBV29-1 and TRBJ2-7; TRBD2 aligns across 9 bases. Germline trimming cut 6 bases from V and 7 bases from J; bases unmatched to any gene: 10. Germline CDR1 reads SQVTM; CDR2 reads ANQGSEA. The CDR3 totals 13 residues. The CDR3 region is CSVLAGVGWEQYF. The CDR3 DNA is TGCAGCGTCTTAGCGGGAGTGGGCTGGGAGCAGTACTTC.

Comment on this clonotype: This may stem from a read error, because a much larger clone lies one nucleotide away. The gene calls are TRBV10-3 and TRBJ1-2; 9 bases agree with TRBD1. CDR1 is ENHRY, CDR2 SYGVKD, per germline. This CDR3 has 15 amino acids. Trimming removed 5 bases from V and 4 bases from J; junction bases left unmatched: 8. The DNA for the CDR3 is TGTGCCATCAGTCCAAAGACAGGGGGATCCTATGGCTACACCTTC. Amino acid sequence: CAISPKTGGSYGYTF.

This clonotype appeared many times. This sequence joins TRBV2 and TRBJ1-2; 8 bases are a match to TRBD1. The germline CDR1 and CDR2 sequences are SNHLY and FYNNEI. CDR3 length: 12 residues. The J segment lost 6 bases and the V segment lost 3 bases, leaving 0 bases of the junction unmatched. The CDR3 loop reads CASSETGDGYTF. The CDR3 DNA follows: TGTGCCAGCAGTGAGACAGGGGATGGCTACACCTTC.

Many counts were recorded for this clonotype. This chain uses TRBV7-3 with TRBJ1-6; the D is unclear. The germline V gene has CDR1 SGHTA and CDR2 FQGTGA. This CDR3 is 14 amino acids long. The V gene lost 3 bases and the J gene lost 4 bases, with 7 bases spanning the gap. The CDR3 coding sequence is TGTGCCAGCAGCTTTGGGGAGTATAATTCACCCCTCCACTTT. It is translated as CASSFGEYNSPLHF.

This clonotype was seen a few times. The V gene is TRBV9, the J gene TRBJ1-4, with D possibly TRBD1 on 6 matching bases. The CDR3 is 15 amino acids. Trimming removed 0 bases at V and 8 bases at J, with 14 bases between. Germline V gene lookup returns CDR1 SGDLS and CDR2 YYNGEE. The DNA of the CDR3 is TGTGCCAGCAGCGTAGATGCCAGGGGCGACGAAAAACTGTTTTTT. It encodes CASSVDARGDEKLFF.

The chain couples TRBV15 to TRBJ1-1; D is unclear. This CDR3 spans 16 amino acids. The germline V gene encodes CDR1 LNHNV and CDR2 YYDKDF (reference sequence). Between the trimmed V and J ends, which lost 3 bases and 1 base, there was a span of 15 bases. The CDR3 protein is CATSSADRLGNTEAFF. Written as DNA, the CDR3 is TGTGCCACCAGCAGTGCTGACCGCTTAGGGAACACTGAAGCTTTCTTT.